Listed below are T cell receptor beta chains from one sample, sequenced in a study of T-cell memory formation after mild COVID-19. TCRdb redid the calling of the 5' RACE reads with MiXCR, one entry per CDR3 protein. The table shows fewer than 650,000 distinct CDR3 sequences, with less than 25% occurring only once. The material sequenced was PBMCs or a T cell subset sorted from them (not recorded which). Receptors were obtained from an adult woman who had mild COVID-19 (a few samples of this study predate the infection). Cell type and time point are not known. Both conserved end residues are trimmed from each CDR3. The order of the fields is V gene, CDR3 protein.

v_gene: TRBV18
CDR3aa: ASSPRGGGETQY

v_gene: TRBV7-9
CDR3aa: ASSPSIAGGPDTQY

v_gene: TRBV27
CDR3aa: ASSDRLTNTEAF

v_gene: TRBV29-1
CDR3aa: SAEGLNTGELF

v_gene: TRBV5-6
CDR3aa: ASGRVGRREF

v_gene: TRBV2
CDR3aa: ASSDGQPKSGWPGELF

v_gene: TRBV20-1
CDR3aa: SARESAARQETQY

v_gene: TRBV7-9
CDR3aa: ASSLGGSDSEAF

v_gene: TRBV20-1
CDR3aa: SPAKGSPAPRGTDTQY

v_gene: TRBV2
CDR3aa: ASRTIPETQY

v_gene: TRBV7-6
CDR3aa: ASSSFLGALGYGYT

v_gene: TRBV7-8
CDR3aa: ASSLEAELGTQY

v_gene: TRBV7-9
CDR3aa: ASSQTGNSYEQY

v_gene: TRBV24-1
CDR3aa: ATSSKHRETQY

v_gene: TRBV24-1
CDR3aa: ATSDKDSYGYT

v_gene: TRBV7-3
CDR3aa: ASSSQPGLISSGANVLT

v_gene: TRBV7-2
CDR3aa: ASSLEAQDTQY

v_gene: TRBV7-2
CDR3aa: ASSLMGGPETQY

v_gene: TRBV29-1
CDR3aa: SVGGRAGELF

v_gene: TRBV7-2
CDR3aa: ASSFIVFNRGLYTGELF

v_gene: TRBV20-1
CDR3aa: SARDPTGSYEQY

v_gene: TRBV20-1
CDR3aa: SAVTERDNNEQF

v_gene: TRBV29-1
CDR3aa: SVEDRQGADEQY

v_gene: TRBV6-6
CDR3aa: ASSYGQALGRETQY

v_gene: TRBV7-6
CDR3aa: ASSPRSYETQY

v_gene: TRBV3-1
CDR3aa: ASSQWGLDQPQH

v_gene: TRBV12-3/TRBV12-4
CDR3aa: DSSFWPELHMNTEAF

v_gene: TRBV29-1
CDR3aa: SGGGRTTDTQY

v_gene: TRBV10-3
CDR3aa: AISEQENQPQH

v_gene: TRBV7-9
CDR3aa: ASSSSGSLEQY

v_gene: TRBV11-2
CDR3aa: ASSRDLLSNQPQH

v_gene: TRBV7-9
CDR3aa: ASSPRQGAPGANVLT

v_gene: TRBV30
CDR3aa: AWGGLAGTSTDTQY

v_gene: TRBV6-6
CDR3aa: ASSHNGDSNQPQH

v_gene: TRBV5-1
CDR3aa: ASSLEFGTGGYNEQF

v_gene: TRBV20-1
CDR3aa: SARVKGMNTEAF

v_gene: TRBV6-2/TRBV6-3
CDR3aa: ASSRNRVFIQETQY

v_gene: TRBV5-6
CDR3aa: ASSPWTGGLEKLF

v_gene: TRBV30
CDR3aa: AWSGSGQGQETQY

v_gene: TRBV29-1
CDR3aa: SAINLRDRAYEQY

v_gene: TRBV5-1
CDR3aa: ASSLARGLANEQF

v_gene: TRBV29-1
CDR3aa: SVEDPGGRDTQY

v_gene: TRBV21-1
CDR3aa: ASTPRGQGKDEQY

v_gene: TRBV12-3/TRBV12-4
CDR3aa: ASSLRATHTGELF

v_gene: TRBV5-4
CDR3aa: ASSLGALGQEVGYT

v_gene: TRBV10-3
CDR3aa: AITGFSYNEQF

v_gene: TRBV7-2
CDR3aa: ASSLGDLGGYT

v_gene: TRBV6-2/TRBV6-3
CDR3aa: ASSARGYTEAF

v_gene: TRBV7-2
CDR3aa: ASSLAWTLEETQY

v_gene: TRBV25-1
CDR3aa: ASSTGTGGSQPQH

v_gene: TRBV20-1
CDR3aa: SARPSRQSTDTQY

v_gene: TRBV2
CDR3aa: ASSAPGTSGKKNTGELF

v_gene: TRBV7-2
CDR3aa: ASSRGSGSTDTQY

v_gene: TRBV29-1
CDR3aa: SAGGLEAF